This T cell receptor beta chain was sequenced during a study of blood T cell repertoires in COVID-19. On the study more broadly: Donors in the United States, Italy and Spain gave samples during acute or convalescent COVID-19. T cells, B-cell-depleted T cells, or PBMCs supplied cDNA or gDNA.

This clone showed up just once. Trimming at V came to 6 bases and at J to 4 bases, leaving 6 bases not matched to a gene. The germline gives CDR1 SGHVS, CDR2 FQNEAQ. There are 15 residues in the CDR3. As processed by the authors: It was from reference gene primer amplification that nucleated cell counts were estimated. The table came from immunoSEQ multiplex PCR; TCRdb's copy has only in-frame clones and leaves some out. For V, J and clone size, that table is used; D and trimming come from the DNA. The sample holds 400,000 to 550,000 clones; more than 85% are singletons and the top ten take around 4.5%.

This receptor was obtained from a woman in her 30s with acute or convalescent COVID-19. This chain connects TRBV7-8 to TRBJ1-5, with 10 bases that match TRBD1. The sample comprised peripheral blood. In DNA form, the CDR3 reads TGTGCCAGCAGATACGGGACAGGGGCAAATCAGCCCCAGCATTTT. It translates to CASRYGTGANQPQHF.